A selection of T cell receptor beta chains follows, all from one sample in a study of response to subunit inactivated influenza vaccine. MiXCR, applied by TCRdb to the RT-PCR reads, yields one record per CDR3 protein. The sample lists approximately 500,000 distinct CDR3 sequences, 10% to 15% seen once, with about 12% in the top ten. The sample in question was PBMCs from blood, obtained roughly 46 days after vaccination. These receptors all come from a man over 45 who received an inactivated influenza vaccine. The CDR3 runs from the conserved cysteine through the conserved F or W. The order of the fields is CDR3 protein, CDR3 DNA, J gene, clone size, D gene, V gene. A D gene is named only where the DNA matches it firmly. For some rows the clone size is stated as once, few or many, or as a class when expanded; others skip it.

cdr3_aa: CASSLPGTGASYGYTF
cdr3_nt: TGTGCCAGCAGCTTACCGGGGACAGGGGCCTCCTATGGCTACACCTTC
j_call: TRBJ1-2
clone_size: -
d_call: TRBD1
v_call: TRBV7-9

cdr3_aa: CASSFSLGGNTEAFF
cdr3_nt: TGTGCCAGCAGTTTCTCGCTAGGAGGAAACACTGAAGCTTTCTTT
j_call: TRBJ1-1
clone_size: -
d_call: -
v_call: TRBV28

cdr3_aa: CSARDGNSALSQYF
cdr3_nt: TGCAGTGCTAGAGATGGGAATAGCGCGCTTTCGCAGTATTTT
j_call: TRBJ2-3
clone_size: -
d_call: -
v_call: TRBV20-1

cdr3_aa: CASSPLTGRSEQYF
cdr3_nt: TGTGCCAGCAGCCCGTTGACGGGAAGGTCCGAGCAGTACTTC
j_call: TRBJ2-7
clone_size: few
d_call: -
v_call: TRBV9

cdr3_aa: CASRRDRGGYEKLFF
cdr3_nt: TGTGCCAGCAGAAGAGACAGGGGAGGATATGAAAAACTGTTTTTT
j_call: TRBJ1-4
clone_size: few
d_call: TRBD1
v_call: TRBV12-3/TRBV12-4

cdr3_aa: CASSPGTLFTEAFF
cdr3_nt: TGTGCCAGCAGTCCCGGGACACTGTTCACTGAAGCTTTCTTT
j_call: TRBJ1-1
clone_size: -
d_call: -
v_call: TRBV6-2/TRBV6-3

cdr3_aa: CASSVRGGGTDTQYF
cdr3_nt: TGTGCCAGCAGCGTCAGGGGAGGAGGCACAGATACGCAGTATTTT
j_call: TRBJ2-3
clone_size: few
d_call: -
v_call: TRBV9

cdr3_aa: CASSLIKERILVEFTNEQFF
cdr3_nt: TGTGCCAGCAGTCTTATTAAGGAAAGGATTCTGGTTGAGTTTACGAATGAGCAGTTCTTC
j_call: TRBJ2-1
clone_size: -
d_call: -
v_call: TRBV6-2/TRBV6-3

cdr3_aa: CSVGTGQQETQYF
cdr3_nt: TGCAGCGTGGGGACAGGGCAGCAAGAGACCCAGTACTTC
j_call: TRBJ2-5
clone_size: few
d_call: TRBD1
v_call: TRBV29-1

cdr3_aa: CSVTPPGQGLDEQFF
cdr3_nt: TGCAGTGTCACGCCTCCGGGACAGGGGTTAGATGAGCAGTTCTTC
j_call: TRBJ2-1
clone_size: few
d_call: TRBD1
v_call: TRBV20-1

cdr3_aa: CASSLLAGAPNNEQFF
cdr3_nt: TGTGCCAGCAGCTTGCTAGCGGGGGCCCCAAACAATGAGCAGTTCTTC
j_call: TRBJ2-1
clone_size: -
d_call: TRBD2
v_call: TRBV5-5

cdr3_aa: CASSLATGGAAGTDTQYF
cdr3_nt: TGTGCCAGCAGCTTAGCCACGGGAGGAGCAGCTGGGACAGATACGCAGTATTTT
j_call: TRBJ2-3
clone_size: few
d_call: TRBD2
v_call: TRBV7-2

cdr3_aa: CSVEQGSGELFF
cdr3_nt: TGCAGCGTTGAACAGGGTTCTGGGGAGCTGTTTTTT
j_call: TRBJ2-2
clone_size: many
d_call: -
v_call: TRBV29-1

cdr3_aa: CASSLRVWGTDTQYF
cdr3_nt: TGTGCCAGCAGCCTCCGAGTATGGGGCACAGATACGCAGTATTTT
j_call: TRBJ2-3
clone_size: many
d_call: -
v_call: TRBV5-6

cdr3_aa: CASSLTPQGNPNQPQHF
cdr3_nt: TGTGCCAGCAGCTTAACGCCCCAGGGAAACCCCAATCAGCCCCAGCATTTT
j_call: TRBJ1-5
clone_size: -
d_call: -
v_call: TRBV5-5

cdr3_aa: CASSFNAQGTDTQYF
cdr3_nt: TGTGCCAGCAGTTTTAACGCACAGGGGACAGATACGCAGTATTTT
j_call: TRBJ2-3
clone_size: few
d_call: TRBD1
v_call: TRBV12-3/TRBV12-4

cdr3_aa: CASSSSGRLGEQFF
cdr3_nt: TGCGCCAGCAGCTCTAGCGGGAGATTAGGTGAGCAGTTCTTC
j_call: TRBJ2-1
clone_size: few
d_call: TRBD2
v_call: TRBV5-1

cdr3_aa: CASSWQGFGNEKLFF
cdr3_nt: TGTGCCAGCAGCTGGCAGGGGTTCGGTAATGAAAAACTGTTTTTT
j_call: TRBJ1-4
clone_size: -
d_call: -
v_call: TRBV7-9

cdr3_aa: CASSPSQGPDTQYF
cdr3_nt: TGTGCCAGCAGCCCGTCCCAGGGCCCAGATACGCAGTATTTT
j_call: TRBJ2-3
clone_size: few
d_call: -
v_call: TRBV12-3/TRBV12-4

cdr3_aa: CASSLSGSFDNEQFF
cdr3_nt: TGTGCCAGCAGCTTAAGCGGGAGTTTTGACAATGAGCAGTTCTTC
j_call: TRBJ2-1
clone_size: -
d_call: TRBD2
v_call: TRBV11-1

cdr3_aa: CASSLGGGVNTEAFF
cdr3_nt: TGCGCCAGCAGCTTGGGCGGGGGCGTGAACACTGAAGCTTTCTTT
j_call: TRBJ1-1
clone_size: few
d_call: -
v_call: TRBV5-1

cdr3_aa: CASSYLAGGLVYEQYF
cdr3_nt: TGTGCCAGCAGTTACTTAGCGGGGGGCCTAGTCTACGAGCAGTACTTC
j_call: TRBJ2-7
clone_size: few
d_call: TRBD2
v_call: TRBV6-5

cdr3_aa: CASSSPGSPLHF
cdr3_nt: TGCGCCAGCAGCTCTCCGGGGTCACCCCTCCACTTT
j_call: TRBJ1-6
clone_size: many
d_call: -
v_call: TRBV5-1

cdr3_aa: CASSQTDPGPYGYTF
cdr3_nt: TGTGCCAGCAGCCAAACAGACCCGGGACCCTATGGCTACACCTTC
j_call: TRBJ1-2
clone_size: few
d_call: -
v_call: TRBV4-2

cdr3_aa: CSVSSGRLGGELFF
cdr3_nt: TGCAGTGTATCTAGCGGGAGGTTGGGCGGGGAGCTGTTTTTT
j_call: TRBJ2-2
clone_size: -
d_call: TRBD2
v_call: TRBV20-1

cdr3_aa: CASSLSDYSGANVLTF
cdr3_nt: TGCGCCAGCAGCTTGTCAGACTATTCTGGGGCCAACGTCCTGACTTTC
j_call: TRBJ2-6
clone_size: few
d_call: -
v_call: TRBV5-1

cdr3_aa: CSARGAHDHEQYF
cdr3_nt: TGCAGTGCCAGAGGGGCCCACGACCACGAGCAGTACTTC
j_call: TRBJ2-7
clone_size: -
d_call: -
v_call: TRBV20-1

cdr3_aa: CASSYRGAGYEQYF
cdr3_nt: TGTGCCAGCAGTTATAGAGGGGCGGGGTACGAGCAGTACTTC
j_call: TRBJ2-7
clone_size: -
d_call: -
v_call: TRBV6-5

cdr3_aa: CASSLARGLGDTQYF
cdr3_nt: TGTGCCAGCAGCTTAGCCAGGGGATTGGGAGATACGCAGTATTTT
j_call: TRBJ2-3
clone_size: few
d_call: -
v_call: TRBV7-9

cdr3_aa: CSVVGHRRQETQYF
cdr3_nt: TGCAGCGTTGTAGGGCACAGGAGACAAGAGACCCAGTACTTC
j_call: TRBJ2-5
clone_size: few
d_call: -
v_call: TRBV29-1

cdr3_aa: CASSEWGDEQYF
cdr3_nt: TGTGCCAGCAGTGAATGGGGGGACGAGCAGTACTTC
j_call: TRBJ2-7
clone_size: many
d_call: -
v_call: TRBV2

cdr3_aa: CASSIWTGTGELFF
cdr3_nt: TGTGCCAGTAGTATCTGGACAGGGACCGGGGAGCTGTTTTTT
j_call: TRBJ2-2
clone_size: -
d_call: TRBD1
v_call: TRBV19

cdr3_aa: CASSYSKTSGSSYNEQFF
cdr3_nt: TGTGCCAGCAGTTACTCGAAGACTAGCGGGTCCTCCTACAATGAGCAGTTCTTC
j_call: TRBJ2-1
clone_size: -
d_call: TRBD2
v_call: TRBV6-5

cdr3_aa: CSAEWGSGSDEQFF
cdr3_nt: TGCAGTGCCGAGTGGGGTAGCGGGAGTGATGAGCAGTTCTTC
j_call: TRBJ2-1
clone_size: -
d_call: TRBD2
v_call: TRBV20-1

cdr3_aa: CASSLVDSPGSYNEQFF
cdr3_nt: TGTGCCAGCAGCTTAGTAGATTCACCGGGCTCCTACAATGAGCAGTTCTTC
j_call: TRBJ2-1
clone_size: few
d_call: -
v_call: TRBV7-2